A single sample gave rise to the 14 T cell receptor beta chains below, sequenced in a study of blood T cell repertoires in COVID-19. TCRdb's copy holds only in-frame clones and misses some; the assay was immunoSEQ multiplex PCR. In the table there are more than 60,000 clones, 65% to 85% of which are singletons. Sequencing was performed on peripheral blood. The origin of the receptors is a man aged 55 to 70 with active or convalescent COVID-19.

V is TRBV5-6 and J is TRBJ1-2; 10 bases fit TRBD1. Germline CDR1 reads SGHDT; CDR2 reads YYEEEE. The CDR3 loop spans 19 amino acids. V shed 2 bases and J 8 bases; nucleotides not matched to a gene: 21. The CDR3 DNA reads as TGTGCCAGCAGCTTAGAGTACCGGGACAGGGGAATAAGACCTGAGGGCTACACCTTC. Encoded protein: CASSLEYRDRGIRPEGYTF.

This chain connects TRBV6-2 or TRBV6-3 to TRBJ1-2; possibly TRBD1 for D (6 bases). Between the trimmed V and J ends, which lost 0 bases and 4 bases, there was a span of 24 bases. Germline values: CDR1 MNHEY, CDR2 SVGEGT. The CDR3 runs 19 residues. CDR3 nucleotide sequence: TGTGCCAGCAGTTACTCACTAGTTGCAGGCAGCATAGGGGGCTATGGCTACACCTTC. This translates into CASSYSLVAGSIGGYGYTF.

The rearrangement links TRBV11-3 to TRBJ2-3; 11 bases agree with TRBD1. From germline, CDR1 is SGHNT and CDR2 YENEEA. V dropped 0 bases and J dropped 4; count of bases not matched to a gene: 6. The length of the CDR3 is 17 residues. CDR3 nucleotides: TGTGCCAGCAGCTTAGATCGTTGGGGACAGGGGGCAGATACGCAGTATTTT. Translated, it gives CASSLDRWGQGADTQYF.

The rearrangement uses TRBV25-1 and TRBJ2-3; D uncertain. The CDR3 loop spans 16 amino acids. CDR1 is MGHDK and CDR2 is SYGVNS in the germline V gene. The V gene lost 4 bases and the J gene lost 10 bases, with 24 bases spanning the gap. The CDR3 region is CASSAPEQQLIESQYF. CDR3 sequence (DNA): TGTGCCAGCAGTGCCCCCGAACAGCAGTTAATAGAATCGCAGTATTTT.

CDR3 sequence reads: CASSKPTSGGDETQYF. The CDR3 DNA is TGTGCCAGCAGCAAACCGACTAGCGGGGGGGATGAGACCCAGTACTTC. This chain uses TRBV7-2 with TRBJ2-5; TRBD2 aligns across 14 bases. The V segment lost 5 bases and the J segment 5 bases; nucleotides outside the gene matches: 7. The CDR3 extends over 16 amino acids. From germline, CDR1 is SGHTA and CDR2 FQGNSA.

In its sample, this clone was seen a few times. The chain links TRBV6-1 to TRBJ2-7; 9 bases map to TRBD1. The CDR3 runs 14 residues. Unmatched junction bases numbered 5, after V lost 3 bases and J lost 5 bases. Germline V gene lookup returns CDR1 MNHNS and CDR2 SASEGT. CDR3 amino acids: CASSDGDREDEQYF. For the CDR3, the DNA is TGTGCCAGCAGTGACGGGGACAGGGAGGACGAGCAGTACTTC.

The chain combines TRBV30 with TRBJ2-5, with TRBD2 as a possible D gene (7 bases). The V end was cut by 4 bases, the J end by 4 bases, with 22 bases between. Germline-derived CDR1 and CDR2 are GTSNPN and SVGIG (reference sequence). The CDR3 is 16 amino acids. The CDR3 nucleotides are TGTGCCTGGAATCCTGGTGGGGGGGCCGTTCCAGAGACCCAGTACTTC. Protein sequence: CAWNPGGGAVPETQYF.

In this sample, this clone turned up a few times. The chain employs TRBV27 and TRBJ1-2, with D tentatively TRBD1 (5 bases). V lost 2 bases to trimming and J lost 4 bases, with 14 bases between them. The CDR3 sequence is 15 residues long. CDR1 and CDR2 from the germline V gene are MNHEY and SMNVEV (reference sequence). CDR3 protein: CASSLRVAGTYGYTF. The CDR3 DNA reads TGTGCCAGCAGTTTAAGGGTTGCGGGGACCTATGGCTACACCTTC.

In DNA form, the CDR3 reads TGCGCCAGCAGCCAAGATTTGTCAGGGGCGAACTATGGCTACACCTTC. Residues: CASSQDLSGANYGYTF. V gene TRBV4-3 combines with J gene TRBJ1-2; maybe TRBD1 (6 bases). This CDR3 has 16 residues. CDR1 is LGHNA, CDR2 YSLEER, per germline. V lost 0 bases and J 2 bases, leaving 13 bases between the germline ends.

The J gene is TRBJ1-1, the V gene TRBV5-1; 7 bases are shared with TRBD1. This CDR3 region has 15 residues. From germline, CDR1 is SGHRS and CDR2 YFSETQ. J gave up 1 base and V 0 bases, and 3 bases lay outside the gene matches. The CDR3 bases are TGCGCCAGCAGCTTGGCCGACAGGGAGAACACTGAAGCTTTCTTT. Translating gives CASSLADRENTEAFF.

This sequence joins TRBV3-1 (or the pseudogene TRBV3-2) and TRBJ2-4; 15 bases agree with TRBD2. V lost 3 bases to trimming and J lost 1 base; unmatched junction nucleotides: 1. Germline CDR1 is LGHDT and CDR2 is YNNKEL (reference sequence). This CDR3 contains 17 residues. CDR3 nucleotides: TGTGCCAGCAGCCACGGGACTAGCGGGGGGGCCAAAAACATTCAGTACTTC. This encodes CASSHGTSGGAKNIQYF.

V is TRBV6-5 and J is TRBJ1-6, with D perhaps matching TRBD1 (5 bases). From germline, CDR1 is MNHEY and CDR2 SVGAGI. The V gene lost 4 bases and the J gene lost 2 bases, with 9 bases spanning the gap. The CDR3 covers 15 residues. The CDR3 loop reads CASSSPDTYNSPLHF. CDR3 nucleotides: TGTGCCAGCAGTTCCCCGGACACCTATAATTCACCCCTCCACTTT.

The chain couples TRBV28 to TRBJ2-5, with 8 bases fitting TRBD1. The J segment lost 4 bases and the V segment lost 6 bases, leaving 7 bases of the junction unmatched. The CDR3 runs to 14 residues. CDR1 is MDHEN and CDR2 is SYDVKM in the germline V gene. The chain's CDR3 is CASSRTGNLETQYF. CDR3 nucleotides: TGTGCCAGCAGCCGGACAGGGAACCTAGAGACCCAGTACTTC. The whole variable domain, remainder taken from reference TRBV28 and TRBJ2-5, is DVKVTQSSRYLVKRTGEKVFLECVQDMDHENMFWYRQDPGLGLRLIYFSYDVKMKEKGDIPEGYSVSREKKERFSLILESASTNQTSMYLCASSRTGNLETQYFGPGTRLLVL.

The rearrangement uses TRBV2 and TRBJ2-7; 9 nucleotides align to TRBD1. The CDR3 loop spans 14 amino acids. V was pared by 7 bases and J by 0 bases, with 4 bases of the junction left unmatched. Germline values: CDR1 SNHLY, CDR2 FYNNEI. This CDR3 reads CASTGQGFSYEQYF. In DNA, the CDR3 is TGTGCCAGCACCGGACAGGGGTTCTCCTACGAGCAGTACTTC. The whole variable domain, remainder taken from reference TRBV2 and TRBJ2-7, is EPEVTQTPSHQVTQMGQEVILRCVPISNHLYFYWYRQILGQKVEFLVSFYNNEISEKSEIFDDQFSVERPDGSNFTLKIRSTKLEDSAMYFCASTGQGFSYEQYFGPGTRLTVT.